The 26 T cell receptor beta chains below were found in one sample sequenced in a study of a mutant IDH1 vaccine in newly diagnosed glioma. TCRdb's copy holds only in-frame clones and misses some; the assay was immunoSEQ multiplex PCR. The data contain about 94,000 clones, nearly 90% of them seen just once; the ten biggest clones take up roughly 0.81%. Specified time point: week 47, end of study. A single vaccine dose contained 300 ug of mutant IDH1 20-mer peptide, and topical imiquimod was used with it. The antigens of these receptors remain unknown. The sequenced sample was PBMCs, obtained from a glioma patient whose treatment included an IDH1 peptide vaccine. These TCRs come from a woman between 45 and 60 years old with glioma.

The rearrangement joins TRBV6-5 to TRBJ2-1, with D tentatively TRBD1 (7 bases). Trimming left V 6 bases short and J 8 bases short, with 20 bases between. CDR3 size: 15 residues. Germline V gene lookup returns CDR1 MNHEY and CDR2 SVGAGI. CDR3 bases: TGTGCCAGCAGAGGGGGCGCTGCGGGACTCGATGAGCAGTTCTTC. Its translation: CASRGGAAGLDEQFF.

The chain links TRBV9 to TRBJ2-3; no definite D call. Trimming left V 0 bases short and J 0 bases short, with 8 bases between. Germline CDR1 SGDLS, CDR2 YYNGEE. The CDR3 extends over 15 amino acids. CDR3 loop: CASSVEAFSTDTQYF. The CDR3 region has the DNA TGTGCCAGCAGCGTAGAAGCGTTTAGCACAGATACGCAGTATTTT.

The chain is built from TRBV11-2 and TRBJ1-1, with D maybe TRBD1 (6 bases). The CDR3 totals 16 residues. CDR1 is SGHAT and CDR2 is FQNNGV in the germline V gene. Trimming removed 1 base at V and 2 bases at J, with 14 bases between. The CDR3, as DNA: TGTGCCAGCAGCTTAGCTCAGGGGACGGGAAACACTGAAGCTTTCTTT. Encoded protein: CASSLAQGTGNTEAFF.

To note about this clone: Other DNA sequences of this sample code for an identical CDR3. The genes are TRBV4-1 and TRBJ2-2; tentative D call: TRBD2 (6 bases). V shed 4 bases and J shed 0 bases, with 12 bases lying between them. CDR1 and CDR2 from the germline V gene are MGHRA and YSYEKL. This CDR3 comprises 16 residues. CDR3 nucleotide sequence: TGCGCCAGCAGCCTAAGTCGGGGGTCGAACACCGGGGAGCTGTTTTTT. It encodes CASSLSRGSNTGELFF.

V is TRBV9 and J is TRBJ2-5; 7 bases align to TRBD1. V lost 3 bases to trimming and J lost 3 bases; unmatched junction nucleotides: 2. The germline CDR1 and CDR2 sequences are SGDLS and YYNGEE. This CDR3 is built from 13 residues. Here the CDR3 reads CASSDGTEETQYF. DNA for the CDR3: TGTGCCAGCAGCGACGGGACAGAAGAGACCCAGTACTTC.

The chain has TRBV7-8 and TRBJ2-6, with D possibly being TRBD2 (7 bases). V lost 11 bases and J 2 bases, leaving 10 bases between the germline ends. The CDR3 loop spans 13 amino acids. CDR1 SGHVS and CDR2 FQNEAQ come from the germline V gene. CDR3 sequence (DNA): TGTGCCTGGGGGGGCGCTGGGGCCAACGTCCTGACTTTC. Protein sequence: CAWGGAGANVLTF. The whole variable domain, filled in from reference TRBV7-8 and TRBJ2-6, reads GAGVSQSPRYKVAKRGQDVALRCDPISGHVSLFWYQQALGQGPEFLTYFQNEAQLDKSGLPSDRFFAERPEGSVSTLKIQRTQQEDSAVYLCAWGGAGANVLTFGAGSRLTVL.

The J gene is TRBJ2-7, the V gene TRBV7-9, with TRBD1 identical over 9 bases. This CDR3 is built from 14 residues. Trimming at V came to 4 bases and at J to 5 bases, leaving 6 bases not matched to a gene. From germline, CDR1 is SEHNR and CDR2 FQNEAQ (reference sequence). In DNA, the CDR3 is TGTGCCAGCAGCTCCCGGGACAGGGACCACGAGCAGTACTTC. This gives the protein CASSSRDRDHEQYF.

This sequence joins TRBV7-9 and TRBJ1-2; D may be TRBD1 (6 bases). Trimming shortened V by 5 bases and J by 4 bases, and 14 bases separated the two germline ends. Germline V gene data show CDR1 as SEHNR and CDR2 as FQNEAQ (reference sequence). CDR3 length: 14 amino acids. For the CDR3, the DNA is TGTGCCAGCAGCCCTGACAGGTTCTCCTATGGCTACACCTTC. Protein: CASSPDRFSYGYTF.

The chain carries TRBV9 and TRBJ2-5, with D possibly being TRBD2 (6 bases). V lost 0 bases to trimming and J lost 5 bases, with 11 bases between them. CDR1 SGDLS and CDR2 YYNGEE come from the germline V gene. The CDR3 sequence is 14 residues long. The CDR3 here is CASSVATSRETQYF. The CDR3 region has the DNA TGTGCCAGCAGCGTAGCTACTAGCCGGGAGACCCAGTACTTC.

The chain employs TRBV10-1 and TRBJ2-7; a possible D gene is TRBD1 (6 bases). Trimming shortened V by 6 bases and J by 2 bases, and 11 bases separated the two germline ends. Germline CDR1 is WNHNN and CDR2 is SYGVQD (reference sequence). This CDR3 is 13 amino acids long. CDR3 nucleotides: TGCGCCAGCAGCCCCGGACAGACCTACGAGCAGTACTTC. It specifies CASSPGQTYEQYF.

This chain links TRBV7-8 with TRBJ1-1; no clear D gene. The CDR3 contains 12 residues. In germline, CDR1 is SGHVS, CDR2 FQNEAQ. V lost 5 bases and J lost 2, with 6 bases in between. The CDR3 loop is CASSRSNTEAFF. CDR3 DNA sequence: TGTGCCAGCAGCCGGTCAAACACTGAAGCTTTCTTT.

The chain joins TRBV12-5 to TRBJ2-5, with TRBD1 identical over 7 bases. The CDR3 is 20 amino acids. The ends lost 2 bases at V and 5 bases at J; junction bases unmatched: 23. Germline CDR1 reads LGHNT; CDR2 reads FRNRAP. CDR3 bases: TGTGCTAGTGGTTTGAACCGGGAATTTGAAGGACAGGAGGTTGGGGAGACCCAGTACTTC. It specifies CASGLNREFEGQEVGETQYF. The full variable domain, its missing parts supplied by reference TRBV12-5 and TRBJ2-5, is DARVTQTPRHKVTEMGQEVTMRCQPILGHNTVFWYRQTMMQGLELLAYFRNRAPLDDSGMPKDRFSAEMPDATLATLKIQPSEPRDSAVYFCASGLNREFEGQEVGETQYFGPGTRLLVL.

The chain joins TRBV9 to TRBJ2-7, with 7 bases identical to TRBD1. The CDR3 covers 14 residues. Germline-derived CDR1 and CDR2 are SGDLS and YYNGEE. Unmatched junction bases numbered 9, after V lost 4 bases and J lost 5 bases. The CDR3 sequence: CASSRQGSLNEQYF. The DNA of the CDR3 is TGTGCCAGCAGCAGACAGGGAAGTTTAAACGAGCAGTACTTC.

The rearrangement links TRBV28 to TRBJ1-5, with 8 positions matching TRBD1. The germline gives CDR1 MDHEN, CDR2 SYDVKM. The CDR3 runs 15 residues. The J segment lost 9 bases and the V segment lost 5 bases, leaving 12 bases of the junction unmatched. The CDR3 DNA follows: TGTGCCAGCAGTACTACAGGGGGAGGGGCGGGGCCCCAGCATTTT. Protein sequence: CASSTTGGGAGPQHF.

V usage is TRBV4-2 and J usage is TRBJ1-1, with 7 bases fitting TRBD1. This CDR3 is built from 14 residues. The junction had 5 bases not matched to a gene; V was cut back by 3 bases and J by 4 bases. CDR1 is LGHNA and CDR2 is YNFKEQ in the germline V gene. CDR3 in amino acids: CASSQEGAGTEAFF. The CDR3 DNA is TGTGCCAGCAGCCAGGAGGGGGCAGGCACTGAAGCTTTCTTT.

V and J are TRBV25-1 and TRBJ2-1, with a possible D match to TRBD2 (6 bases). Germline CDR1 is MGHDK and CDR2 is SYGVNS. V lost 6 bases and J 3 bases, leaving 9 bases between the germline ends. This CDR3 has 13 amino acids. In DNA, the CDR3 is TGTGCCAGCAGGGGTAGCGGCTACAATGAGCAGTTCTTC. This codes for CASRGSGYNEQFF.

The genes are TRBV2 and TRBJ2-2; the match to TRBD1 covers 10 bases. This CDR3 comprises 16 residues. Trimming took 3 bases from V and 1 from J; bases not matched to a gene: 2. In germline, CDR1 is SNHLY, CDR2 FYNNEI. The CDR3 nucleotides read TGTGCCAGCAGTGATTGGGACAGGGGGAACACCGGGGAGCTGTTTTTT. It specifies CASSDWDRGNTGELFF.

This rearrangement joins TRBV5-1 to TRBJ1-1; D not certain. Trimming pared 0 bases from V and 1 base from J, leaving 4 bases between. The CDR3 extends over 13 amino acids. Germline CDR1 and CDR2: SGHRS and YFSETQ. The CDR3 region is CASSLEGNTEAFF. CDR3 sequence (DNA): TGCGCCAGCAGCTTGGAGGGGAACACTGAAGCTTTCTTT.

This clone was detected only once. CDR3 loop: CASSYEDPAGQPQHF. The CDR3 DNA sequence: TGTGCCAGCAGTTACGAGGACCCCGCGGGGCAGCCCCAGCATTTT. This sequence joins TRBV6-6 and TRBJ1-5; D ambiguous. CDR3 length: 15 amino acids. CDR1 and CDR2 (germline): MNHNY, SVGAGI (reference sequence). V was pared by 2 bases and J by 7 bases, with 15 bases between.

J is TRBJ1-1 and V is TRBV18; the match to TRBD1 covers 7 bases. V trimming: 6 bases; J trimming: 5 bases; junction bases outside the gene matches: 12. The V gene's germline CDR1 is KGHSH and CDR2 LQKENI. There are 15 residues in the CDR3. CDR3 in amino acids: CASSPGTARWTEAFF. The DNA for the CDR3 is TGTGCCAGCTCCCCTGGGACAGCGAGGTGGACTGAAGCTTTCTTT.

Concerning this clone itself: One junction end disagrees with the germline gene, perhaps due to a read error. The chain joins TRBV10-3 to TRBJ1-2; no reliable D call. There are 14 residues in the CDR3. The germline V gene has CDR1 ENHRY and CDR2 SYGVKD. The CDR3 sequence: CAISVGAPNYGYTF. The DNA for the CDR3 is TGTGCCATTAGTGTGGGAGCACCTAACTATGGCTACACCTTC.

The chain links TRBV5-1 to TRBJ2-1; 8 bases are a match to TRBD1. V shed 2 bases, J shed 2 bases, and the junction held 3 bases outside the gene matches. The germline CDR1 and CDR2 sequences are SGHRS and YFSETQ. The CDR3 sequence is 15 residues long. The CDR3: CASSLQGGTYNEQFF. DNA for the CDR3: TGCGCCAGCAGCTTACAGGGGGGAACCTACAATGAGCAGTTCTTC.

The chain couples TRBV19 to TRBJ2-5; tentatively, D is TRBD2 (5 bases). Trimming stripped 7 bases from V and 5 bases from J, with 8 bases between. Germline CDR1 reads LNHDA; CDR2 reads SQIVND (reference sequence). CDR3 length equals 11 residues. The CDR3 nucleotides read TGTGCCAGTACCTCGGGGGAGACCCAGTACTTC. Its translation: CASTSGETQYF.

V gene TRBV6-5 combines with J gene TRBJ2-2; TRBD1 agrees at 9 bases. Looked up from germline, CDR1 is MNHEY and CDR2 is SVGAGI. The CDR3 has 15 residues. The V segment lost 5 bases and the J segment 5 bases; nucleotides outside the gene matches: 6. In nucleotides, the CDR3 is TGTGCCAGCAGTCAGGGGACAGGGTGGACCGGGGAGCTGTTTTTT. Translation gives CASSQGTGWTGELFF.

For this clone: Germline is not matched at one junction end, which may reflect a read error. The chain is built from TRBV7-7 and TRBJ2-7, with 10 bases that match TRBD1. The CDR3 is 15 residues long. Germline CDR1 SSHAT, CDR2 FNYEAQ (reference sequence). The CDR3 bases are TGTGCTAGCAGCTCAGGACAGGGGGGAACGGGAGAGCAGTACTTC. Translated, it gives CASSSGQGGTGEQYF.

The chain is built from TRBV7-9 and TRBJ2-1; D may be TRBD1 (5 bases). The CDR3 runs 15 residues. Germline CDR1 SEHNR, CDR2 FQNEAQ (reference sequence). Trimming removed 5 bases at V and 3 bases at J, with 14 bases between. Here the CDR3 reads CASSQGTGRYNEQFF. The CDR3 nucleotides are TGTGCCAGCAGCCAAGGAACAGGTCGCTACAATGAGCAGTTCTTC.